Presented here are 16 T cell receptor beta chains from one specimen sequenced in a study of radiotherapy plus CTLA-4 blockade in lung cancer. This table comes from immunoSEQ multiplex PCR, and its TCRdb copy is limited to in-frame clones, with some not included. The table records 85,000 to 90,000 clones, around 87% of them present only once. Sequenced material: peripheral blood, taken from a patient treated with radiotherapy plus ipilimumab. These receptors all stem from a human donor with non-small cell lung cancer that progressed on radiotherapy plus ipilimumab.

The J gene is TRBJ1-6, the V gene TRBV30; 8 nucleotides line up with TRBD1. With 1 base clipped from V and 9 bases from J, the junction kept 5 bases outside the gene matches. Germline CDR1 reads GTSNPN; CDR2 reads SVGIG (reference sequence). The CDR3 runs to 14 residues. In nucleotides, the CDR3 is TGTGCCTGGAGTGCTCAGGGGGCGAGTTCACCCCTCCACTTT. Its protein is CAWSAQGASSPLHF.

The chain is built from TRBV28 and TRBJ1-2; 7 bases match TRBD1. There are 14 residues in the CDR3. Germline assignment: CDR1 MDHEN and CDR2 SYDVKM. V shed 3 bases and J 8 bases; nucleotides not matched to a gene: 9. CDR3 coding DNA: TGTGCCAGCAGTTTCGGGGTACAGGGGATCGGCTACACCTTC. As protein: CASSFGVQGIGYTF.

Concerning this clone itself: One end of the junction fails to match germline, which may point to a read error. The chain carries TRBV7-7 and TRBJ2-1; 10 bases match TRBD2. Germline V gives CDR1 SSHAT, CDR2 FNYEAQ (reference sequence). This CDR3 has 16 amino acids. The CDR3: CASSLGRLAGEAEQFF. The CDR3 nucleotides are TGTGCTAGCAGCTTAGGACGGCTAGCGGGAGAGGCTGAGCAGTTCTTC.

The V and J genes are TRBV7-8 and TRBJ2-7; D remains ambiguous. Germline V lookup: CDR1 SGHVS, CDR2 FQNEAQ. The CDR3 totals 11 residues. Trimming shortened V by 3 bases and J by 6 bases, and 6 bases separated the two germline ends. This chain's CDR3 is CASSFNFEQYF. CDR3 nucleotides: TGTGCCAGCAGCTTTAATTTCGAGCAGTACTTC.

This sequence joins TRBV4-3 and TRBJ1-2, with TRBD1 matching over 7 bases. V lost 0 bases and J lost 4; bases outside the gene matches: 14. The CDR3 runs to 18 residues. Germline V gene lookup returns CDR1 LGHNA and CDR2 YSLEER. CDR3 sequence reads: CASSQDAPPGGSSYGYTF. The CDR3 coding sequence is TGCGCCAGCAGCCAAGATGCGCCTCCAGGGGGGAGTAGCTATGGCTACACCTTC.

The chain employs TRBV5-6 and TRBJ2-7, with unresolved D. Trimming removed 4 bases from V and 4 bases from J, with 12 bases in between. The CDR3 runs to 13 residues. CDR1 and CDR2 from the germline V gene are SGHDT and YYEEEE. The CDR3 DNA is TGTGCCAGCAGCCGCCGCTTAGGATACGAGCAGTACTTC. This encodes CASSRRLGYEQYF.

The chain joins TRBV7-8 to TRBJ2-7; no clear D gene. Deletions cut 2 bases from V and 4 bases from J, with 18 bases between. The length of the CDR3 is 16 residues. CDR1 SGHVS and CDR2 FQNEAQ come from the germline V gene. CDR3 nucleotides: TGTGCCAGCAGCTTATCTGTTGCCGGGCTCGGTTACGAGCAGTACTTC. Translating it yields CASSLSVAGLGYEQYF.

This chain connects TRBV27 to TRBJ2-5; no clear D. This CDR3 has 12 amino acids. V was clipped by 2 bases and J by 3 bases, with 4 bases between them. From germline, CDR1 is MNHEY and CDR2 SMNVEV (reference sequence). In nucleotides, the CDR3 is TGTGCCAGCAGTTTAAAAAAAGAGACCCAGTACTTC. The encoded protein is CASSLKKETQYF.

CDR3 bases: TGTGCCAGCAGCGTAGACCCGGGGTCCACAGATACGCAGTATTTT. Protein product: CASSVDPGSTDTQYF. The chain is built from TRBV9 and TRBJ2-3, with TRBD2 as a possible D gene (5 bases). Germline V gene data show CDR1 as SGDLS and CDR2 as YYNGEE. V shed 0 bases and J shed 2 bases, with 10 bases lying between them. This CDR3 has 15 amino acids.

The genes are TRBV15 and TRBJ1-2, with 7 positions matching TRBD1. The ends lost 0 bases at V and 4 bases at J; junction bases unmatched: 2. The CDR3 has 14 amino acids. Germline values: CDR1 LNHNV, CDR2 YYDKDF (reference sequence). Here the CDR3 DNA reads TGTGCCACCAGCAGAGATGGGACAGTCTATGGCTACACCTTC. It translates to CATSRDGTVYGYTF.

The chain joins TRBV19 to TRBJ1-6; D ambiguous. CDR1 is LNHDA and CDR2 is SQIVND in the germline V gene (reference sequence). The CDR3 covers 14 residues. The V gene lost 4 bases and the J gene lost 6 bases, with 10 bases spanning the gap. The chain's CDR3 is CASSKVVLNSPLHF. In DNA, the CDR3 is TGTGCCAGTAGTAAGGTAGTTCTTAATTCACCCCTCCACTTT.

CDR3 coding DNA: TGTGCCAGCAGGCAGACTAGCGGTTCCTACGAGCAGTACTTC. Amino acid sequence: CASRQTSGSYEQYF. V and J are TRBV11-3 and TRBJ2-7; TRBD2 matches 9 bases. This CDR3 is 14 amino acids long. J gave up 1 base and V 6 bases, and 4 bases lay outside the gene matches. Germline V gene data show CDR1 as SGHNT and CDR2 as YENEEA.

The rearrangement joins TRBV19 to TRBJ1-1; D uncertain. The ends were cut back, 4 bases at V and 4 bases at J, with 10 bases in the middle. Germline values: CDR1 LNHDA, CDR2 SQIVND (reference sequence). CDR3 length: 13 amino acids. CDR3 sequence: CASSTLERTEAFF. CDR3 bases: TGTGCCAGTAGTACCCTGGAGCGCACTGAAGCTTTCTTT.

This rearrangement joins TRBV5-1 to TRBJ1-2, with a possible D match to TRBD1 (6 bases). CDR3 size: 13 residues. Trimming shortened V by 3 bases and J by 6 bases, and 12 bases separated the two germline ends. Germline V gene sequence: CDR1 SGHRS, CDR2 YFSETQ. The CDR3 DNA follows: TGCGCCAGCAGCTGGACAGATTGGGATGGCTACACCTTC. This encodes CASSWTDWDGYTF.

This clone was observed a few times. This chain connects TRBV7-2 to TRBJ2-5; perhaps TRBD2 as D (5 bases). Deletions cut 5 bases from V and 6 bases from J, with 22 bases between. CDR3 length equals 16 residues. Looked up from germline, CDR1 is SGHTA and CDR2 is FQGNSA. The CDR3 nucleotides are TGTGCCAGCAGCGGTATTAGCGCAGGAGCTCTGCAGACCCAGTACTTC. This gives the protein CASSGISAGALQTQYF.

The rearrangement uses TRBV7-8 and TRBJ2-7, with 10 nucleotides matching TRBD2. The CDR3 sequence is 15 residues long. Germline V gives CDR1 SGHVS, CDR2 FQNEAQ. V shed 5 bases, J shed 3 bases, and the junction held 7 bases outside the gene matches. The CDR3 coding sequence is TGTGCCAGCAGCGGCCCAGCGGGAGGGCGCTACGAGCAGTACTTC. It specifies CASSGPAGGRYEQYF.